This TCR beta chain was sequenced in a study of cytomegalovirus exposure and HLA in healthy donors. Regarding the study as a whole: CMV serostatus was the only immune exposure information that was available.

The CDR3 covers 13 residues. Germline V gene lookup returns CDR1 SGHDN and CDR2 FVKESK. V was cut by 6 bases and J by 6 bases, with 15 bases left in between. Remarks on this clone: What it binds is unknown.

The primer mix had 60 Vbeta and 13 Jbeta primers. Method: immunoSEQ multiplex PCR; TCRdb's copy keeps in-frame clones and lacks some. The table has over 130,000 clones, 55% to 80% seen once; the top ten hold 6% to 8.5%. The receptor's source is a woman aged 60-75 years in good health and CMV-seropositive. The sample consisted of PBMCs. The chain has TRBV14 and TRBJ2-7; possible D gene TRBD2, 6 bases. This chain's CDR3 is CASSRERLSEQYF. The CDR3 DNA reads TGTGCCAGCAGTCGGGAGAGACTCTCCGAGCAGTACTTC.